This T cell receptor beta chain was captured by sequencing in a study of cytomegalovirus exposure and HLA in healthy donors (dated by TCRdb to about 2017). Regarding the study in general: An earlier analysis of some 600 of the donors reported about 280 Gb of sequence data and some 110 million unique TCR beta sequences obtained from 180 million or so T cells. Of the 398 genotyped donors, 65% to 90% fell in the genetic ancestry cluster associated with self-reported Caucasian donors. An earlier analysis of some 600 of the donors applied high-throughput TCR beta sequencing to assess whether each TCR beta V gene segment acted as functional or pseudogenic. Roughly 300 gigabases of sequencing data and 80 million or so unique TCR sequences were included in an early release covering roughly 600 HLA-typed donors. Donor age, sex, ethnicity and CMV serostatus were compiled together with the repertoire data. The study combined high-throughput TCR immunosequencing, statistical association of individual TCRs with disease status, and machine learning to predict cytomegalovirus infection status. A later analysis re-analyzed previously published TCR beta repertoires from 650 to 800 donors and added high-resolution HLA genotyping to study TCR occurrence patterns. Every repertoire in the discovery cohort had been generated on one and the same sequencing platform. Rather than using new phenotypic data, the later analysis identified candidate immune exposures from TCR beta sequences and from how often those sequences occurred across donors. Besides the first cohort of under 700 subjects, a separate validation cohort made up of about 120 different subjects was used. HLA typing included class I and class II loci at four-digit resolution. In a later genetic analysis, genome-wide SNP genotypes for about three fifths of the roughly 670 donors were used, and that subset was treated as a discovery cohort. Among roughly 370 genotyped donors of the cohort, an average of about 240,000 unique TCR beta nucleotide sequences were sequenced per donor, 15% to 20% of them non-productive. The study aimed to test whether cataloging public T cell receptors could reveal signatures of past pathogen exposure. Because of strong linkage in the cohort, a few DR-DQ haplotypes were treated as single units for association and clustering. Using immunosequencing, the study profiled T cell repertoires from fewer than 850 subjects and related those repertoires to cytomegalovirus serostatus. The number of donors typed differed by locus, with 629-630 for A, B, C, DRB1 and DQB1, more than 500 for DQA1, nearly 610 for DPA1, and roughly 450 for DPB1. Paper-wide results and their limitations: Compared with equally common non-associated chains, HLA-associated TCR beta chains in a later analysis were more clonally expanded and had lower generation probabilities. An earlier analysis of 450 to 750 of the donors showed that most TCR beta V segments appeared in productive rearrangements either about 87% or about 30% of the time, which broadly matched IMGT annotations. Correlated functional status among segregating V segments might be attributable to linkage disequilibrium, but an unknown experimental factor could not be ruled out. A further reported finding was that TCR beta sequences accurately predicted the HLA-A and HLA-B alleles for most subjects in the first cohort. HLA typing was unavailable for some donors at each locus, so association tests used only the typed subset. A group of highly shared sequence variants was considered likely to be a technical artifact of the sequencing pipeline. The authors suggested that the approach could potentially be generalized to other disease states and immunological phenotypes. Across donors, most TCR sequences were observed very rarely, whereas some public TCRs were present in many individuals. A total of 150 or so TCR beta chains were listed by the study as associated with cytomegalovirus. In a later analysis, several top co-occurrence clusters were reported to appear linked to parvovirus B19, influenza, CMV and Epstein-Barr virus. A later analysis found that TCR association rates varied across HLA loci, with DRB1 alleles showing the most associated TCRs and HLA-C alleles the fewest. Presence/absence analyses assumed roughly uniform sequencing depth across donors, an assumption that may not hold. A later genetic analysis associated a missense DCLRE1C variant with V-gene and J-gene trimming of TCR beta chains, and an independent cohort replicated the association. Some IMGT-functional V segments, including TRBV6-2 and TRBV6-3, could not be distinguished by the 87-base-pair reads and were therefore excluded. Because counts were too low, seventeen rarely observed V segments, including chromosome 9 orphons, were excluded from the earlier analysis of some 540 of the donors. Cytomegalovirus status was reported to be diagnosed by the classifier with high specificity and sensitivity in both the original and validation cohorts. Compared with the roughly 700-donor mean, donors in an Asian-associated ancestry cluster had fewer N-insertions in productive TCRs, according to a later genetic analysis. The only immune exposure information available for the cohort was CMV serostatus. At a false discovery rate of 0.05, a later analysis linked 16,951 TCR beta sequences to specific HLA alleles. Most CMV-associated TCR beta chains appeared to be HLA-restricted in a later analysis, and the HLA associations seemed to be driven largely by CMV exposure. Strong co-occurrence of HLA alleles, especially DR and DQ, made assigning TCR associations to individual alleles difficult. Only TCR beta chains were sequenced in this cohort, and the absence of alpha or paired-chain data limited detectable features. In vitro tests confirmed that a few of the cytomegalovirus-associated TCR beta chains recognize cytomegalovirus antigens.

The trim is 0 bases for V and 1 base for J, with a gap of 8 bases between the germline ends. CDR1 and CDR2, looked up from the germline V gene, are SGDLS and YYNGEE. The CDR3 goes from the cysteine to the phenylalanine over 15 residues. The CDR3 DNA has 45 bases and is translated from base 1. Libraries came from the immunoSEQ multiplex PCR assay. For the multiplex PCR, a mixture combining 60 forward primers for TCR Vbeta segments and 13 reverse primers for TCR Jbeta segments was used. The CDR3 region of rearranged TCR beta genes was amplified from genomic DNA by a multiplex PCR assay. Amplified TCR beta libraries were sequenced as 87-base-pair reads on the Illumina HiSeq System. In the original analysis: In a later analysis, tens of millions of unique TCR beta chains were counted across the roughly 670 repertoires, and some 10 million of these chains were shared by at least two donors. To remove PCR and sequencing errors, raw reads were error-corrected and collapsed into unique sequences using a nearest-neighbor algorithm that merged closely related sequences. Alignment of CDR3 sequences to IMGT reference sequences was used to assign V, D and J gene segments. Each retained sequence needed at least a six-nucleotide match to both a V gene segment and a J gene segment. Rearrangements were called productive when the CDR3 lacked stop codons and stayed in frame with V and J; all others were non-productive. Following IMGT convention, CDR3 was defined as the stretch from the second conserved V-encoded cysteine up to the conserved J-encoded phenylalanine. Sequences without an unambiguous match to a single V gene segment were excluded from the earlier analysis of 450 to 750 of the donors. An earlier analysis of under 750 of the donors called V segments functional above 56.7% productive rearrangements and segregating when the between-donor standard deviation exceeded 5%. A statistical classification framework was built for diagnosing cytomegalovirus status from the catalog of TCR beta chain sequences. A later analysis assigned V and J genes by comparing TCR nucleotide sequences with IMGT/GENE-DB human TR gene sequences. The TCRdist pipeline was used in a later analysis to assign CDR3 sequences and most-parsimonious VDJ recombination scenarios. In a later analysis, each TCR beta chain was defined by its CDR3 amino acid sequence together with its V-gene family, and reads lacking a unique V-gene family were excluded. As a way to deal with suspected cross-contamination and a sequencing artifact, a later analysis dropped 500 to 700 nucleotide sequences that were highly shared and had low generation probability. For each public chain, a later analysis derived a clonal expansion index from normalized ranks of inferred template counts within each repertoire. A later analysis computed generation probabilities with a VDJ recombination model fitted to out-of-frame rearrangements, and checked the results against IGoR. A later analysis scored TCR-TCR, TCR-HLA and TCR-CMV co-occurrence with hypergeometric tests, applying a repertoire-size bias correction to TCR pairs. False discovery rates were estimated in a later analysis by permuting HLA or CMV assignments 20 times. A later analysis grouped co-occurring TCRs with DBSCAN, adding TCRdist sequence similarity when clustering within HLA-allele-positive subsets. Repertoires with fewer than 30,000 or more than 120,000 public chains, plus five repertoires with anomalous nucleotide sharing, were excluded from co-occurrence clustering. This immuneACCESS table, as held by TCRdb, lists in-frame sequences with V and J called but not all clones. Of the missing ones, under half trace to an unresolved V gene in checked studies; the others have no known cause. The V and J calls and clone size were taken over from that table, and D and trimming were inferred from the DNA. The sample table lists about 70,000 clones, about 73% of them with a count of one. Clones ranked in the top ten supply approximately 12% of the sample.

The cohort comprised some 700 healthy bone marrow donors. Cohort members were all nominally healthy when sampled, although unrecorded immune exposures were likely present. The donor was CMV seropositive and was included in the group of 300 or so seropositive cohort members. A peripheral blood sample was collected from each donor, and TCR beta sequencing was performed on peripheral blood mononuclear cells. Genomic DNA was extracted from the blood cell samples with the Qiagen DNeasy Blood Extraction Kit. About this clone itself: Its antigen is unknown. Base qualities are not recorded, but no much larger clone differs from it by a single base.

The chain uses TRBV9 and TRBJ1-5; TRBD1 could be the D gene, as 5 bases match. The sample was PBMCs. The clonotype comes from a woman aged 55-69 years in good health and CMV-seropositive. The CDR3 is CASSVDGGSNQPQHF. The nucleotide sequence reads TGTGCCAGCAGCGTAGACGGGGGGAGCAATCAGCCCCAGCATTTT.